Listed below are T cell receptor beta chains from one sample, sequenced in a study of identical twins. TCRdb re-called the 5' RACE reads through MiXCR, storing one row per CDR3 protein. The sample includes a few hundred thousand distinct CDR3 sequences, less than 9% of them seen just once. The sample was also linked to a second study, of yellow fever vaccine responses in identical twins.

The sample was memory (CD45RO+) T cells sorted from blood. The receptors were gathered from a woman in her late teens or twenties in good health. CDR3s include the opening cysteine and the closing phenylalanine or tryptophan. D genes are given only for firm matches. Rows may omit the clone size; those that give it use once, few, many or a size class.

many | TRBJ2-2 | TRBV6-1 | TRBD2 | CASRRTSGTGELFF | TGTGCCAGCCGCCGGACTAGCGGGACCGGGGAGCTGTTTTTT
few | TRBJ2-1 | TRBV5-8 | TRBD2 | CASNPGAGGHYNEQFF | TGTGCCAGCAACCCGGGGGCGGGAGGGCACTACAATGAGCAGTTCTTC
- | TRBJ1-5 | TRBV20-1 | - | CSARSRQYSNQPQHF | TGCAGTGCTAGGAGCAGACAGTATAGCAATCAGCCCCAGCATTTT
many | TRBJ2-5 | TRBV9 | TRBD2 | CASSSSGRGETQYF | TGTGCCAGCAGCTCTAGCGGGAGAGGAGAGACCCAGTACTTC
- | TRBJ1-1 | TRBV11-3 | - | CASSPPNKVNSEAFF | TGTGCCAGCAGCCCCCCAAATAAAGTGAACAGTGAAGCTTTCTTT
many | TRBJ2-1 | TRBV9 | - | CASSVDGWDNEQFF | TGTGCCAGCAGCGTAGATGGTTGGGACAATGAGCAGTTCTTC
few | TRBJ1-5 | TRBV20-1 | TRBD1 | CSAQQGANQPQHF | TGCAGTGCCCAACAGGGGGCCAATCAGCCCCAGCATTTT
many | TRBJ1-2 | TRBV4-1 | TRBD1 | CASSQDYGTGFATSYGYTF | TGCGCCAGCAGCCAAGATTATGGGACAGGGTTCGCAACTAGCTATGGCTACACCTTC
many | TRBJ1-2 | TRBV5-1 | - | CASSLALNYGYTF | TGCGCCAGCAGCTTGGCACTCAACTATGGCTACACCTTC
- | TRBJ2-7 | TRBV12-3/TRBV12-4 | - | CASSKTGYEQYF | TGTGCCAGCAGTAAGACAGGATACGAGCAGTACTTC
many | TRBJ1-4 | TRBV6-4 | - | CASSAQGGPNEKLFF | TGTGCCAGCAGTGCCCAAGGGGGACCTAATGAAAAACTGTTTTTT
many | TRBJ1-2 | TRBV20-1 | - | CSARGSGEGSSGYTF | TGCAGTGCTAGAGGGTCTGGGGAGGGGAGCAGTGGCTACACCTTC
- | TRBJ1-1 | TRBV12-5 | - | CASGLFPSASPEAFF | TGTGCTAGTGGTTTGTTCCCCAGCGCCTCTCCTGAAGCTTTCTTT
many | TRBJ2-7 | TRBV20-1 | - | CSARHPIGPYEQYF | TGCAGTGCTAGACACCCAATTGGGCCCTACGAGCAGTACTTC
many | TRBJ2-3 | TRBV27 | - | CASSWGGATDTQYF | TGTGCCAGCAGTTGGGGGGGGGCTACAGATACGCAGTATTTT
- | TRBJ2-3 | TRBV5-1 | - | CASSFSGADTQYF | TGCGCCAGCAGCTTTTCTGGGGCAGATACGCAGTATTTT
- | TRBJ1-1 | TRBV15 | - | CATSRDLQTNTEAFF | TGTGCCACCAGCAGAGATCTACAGACGAACACTGAAGCTTTCTTT
- | TRBJ1-1 | TRBV5-5 | - | CATVDGAVEAFF | TGTGCCACCGTTGATGGGGCCGTCGAAGCTTTCTTT
many | TRBJ1-1 | TRBV12-3/TRBV12-4 | - | CASKDMNTEAFF | TGTGCCAGCAAGGATATGAACACTGAAGCTTTCTTT
many | TRBJ1-1 | TRBV20-1 | - | CSAPRPGLNTEAFF | TGCAGTGCCCCCCGGCCAGGGTTAAACACTGAAGCTTTCTTT
few | TRBJ2-5 | TRBV10-1 | - | CASTYPGVGETQYF | TGCGCCAGCACTTACCCCGGGGTTGGGGAGACCCAGTACTTC
- | TRBJ2-3 | TRBV20-1 | - | CSPLKGDTQYF | TGCAGTCCCCTTAAGGGGGATACGCAGTATTTT
- | TRBJ1-5 | TRBV6-1 | - | CASSVSGISNQPQHF | TGTGCCAGCAGTGTATCGGGGATTAGCAATCAGCCCCAGCATTTT
- | TRBJ2-5 | TRBV7-2 | TRBD2 | CASSLGLAGGGETQYF | TGTGCCAGCAGCTTAGGCCTAGCGGGGGGAGGAGAGACCCAGTACTTC
- | TRBJ1-2 | TRBV3-1 | - | CASSQATQGYGYTF | TGTGCCAGCAGCCAAGCTACCCAGGGCTATGGCTACACCTTC
many | TRBJ2-3 | TRBV18 | TRBD2 | CASSPGLAGVDTQYF | TGTGCCAGCTCACCCGGACTAGCGGGAGTAGATACGCAGTATTTT
- | TRBJ1-1 | TRBV6-2/TRBV6-3 | TRBD1 | CASSPRDRLNTEAFF | TGTGCCAGCAGCCCCCGGGACAGATTGAACACTGAAGCTTTCTTT
few | TRBJ2-1 | TRBV9 | - | CASSVENEYNEQFF | TGTGCCAGCAGCGTAGAGAACGAGTACAATGAGCAGTTCTTC
- | TRBJ1-1 | TRBV5-1 | - | CASSGSTGKNTEAFF | TGCGCCAGCAGCGGGTCGACAGGAAAGAACACTGAAGCTTTCTTT
few | TRBJ2-3 | TRBV6-1 | TRBD1 | CASSEAGDRARDTQYF | TGTGCCAGCAGTGAAGCCGGGGACAGGGCCAGAGATACGCAGTATTTT
- | TRBJ2-2 | TRBV13 | TRBD1 | CASSLTGTTGELFF | TGTGCCAGCAGCCTGACAGGGACCACCGGGGAGCTGTTTTTT
- | TRBJ2-5 | TRBV4-2 | - | CASSPSRGGQETQYF | TGTGCCAGCAGCCCCAGTCGAGGGGGCCAAGAGACCCAGTACTTC
few | TRBJ2-1 | TRBV6-1 | - | CASSVISSYNEQFF | TGTGCCAGCAGTGTCATAAGCTCCTACAATGAGCAGTTCTTC
few | TRBJ2-1 | TRBV20-1 | TRBD2 | CSGTSGEGYNEQLF | TGCAGTGGGACTAGCGGAGAGGGCTACAATGAGCAGCTCTTC
- | TRBJ2-2 | TRBV6-1 | - | CASYSGFERELFF | TGTGCCAGCTACAGTGGGTTTGAGAGGGAGCTGTTTTTT
- | TRBJ2-5 | TRBV6-1 | - | CASTTPQGSVETQYF | TGTGCCAGCACCACGCCACAGGGTTCGGTGGAGACCCAGTACTTC
many | TRBJ1-6 | TRBV20-1 | - | CSASTPRSNSPLHF | TGCAGTGCGTCAACCCCCAGGTCAAATTCACCCCTCCACTTT
few | TRBJ2-1 | TRBV19 | - | CASHSGGGLNNEQFF | TGTGCCAGTCATAGTGGGGGGGGCCTCAACAATGAGCAGTTCTTC
few | TRBJ2-1 | TRBV10-2 | - | CAMGLGYNEQFF | TGCGCCATGGGACTGGGCTACAATGAGCAGTTCTTC
few | TRBJ1-5 | TRBV28 | - | CASSPTQWTSQGGQPQHF | TGTGCCAGCAGCCCCACCCAGTGGACGTCGCAAGGTGGTCAGCCCCAGCATTTT
many | TRBJ2-3 | TRBV7-3 | - | CASSLTLAPDTQYF | TGTGCCAGCAGCTTAACACTAGCCCCAGATACGCAGTATTTT
few | TRBJ2-3 | TRBV6-1 | - | CASSEIDGGTDTQYF | TGTGCCAGCAGTGAAATAGACGGGGGCACAGATACGCAGTATTTT
- | TRBJ2-2 | TRBV28 | - | CASRPTGPGELFF | TGTGCCAGCAGACCTACAGGGCCCGGGGAGCTGTTTTTT
- | TRBJ1-3 | TRBV6-5 | - | CASSYSVLSIGNTIYF | TGTGCCAGCAGTTACTCCGTTTTGAGTATAGGAAACACCATATATTTT
many | TRBJ2-1 | TRBV27 | - | CASSLGGRLRNEQFF | TGTGCCAGCAGTCTTGGAGGGAGGTTGCGAAATGAGCAGTTCTTC
- | TRBJ1-5 | TRBV5-6 | TRBD1 | CASSTLGQDQPQHF | TGTGCCAGCAGCACCCTGGGACAGGATCAGCCCCAGCATTTT
many | TRBJ2-3 | TRBV9 | - | CASSPPAGTPSTDTQYF | TGTGCCAGCAGCCCCCCCGCAGGGACCCCTAGCACAGATACGCAGTATTTT
- | TRBJ1-1 | TRBV6-1 | TRBD1 | CASSSTGRPEAFF | TGTGCCAGCAGCTCGACAGGGAGGCCTGAAGCTTTCTTT
- | TRBJ2-5 | TRBV7-2 | - | CASSLGWSETQYF | TGTGCCAGCAGCTTGGGCTGGTCAGAGACCCAGTACTTC
- | TRBJ1-2 | TRBV5-1 | - | CASSPLGAGGYTF | TGCGCCAGCAGCCCACTTGGTGCTGGTGGCTACACCTTC
few | TRBJ2-1 | TRBV2 | - | CASSEALRTRPGIYNEQFF | TGTGCCAGCAGTGAAGCGCTTCGGACCCGTCCGGGAATATACAATGAGCAGTTCTTC
- | TRBJ2-2 | TRBV19 | TRBD1 | CASTGQGFPNTGELFF | TGTGCCAGTACGGGACAGGGGTTCCCGAACACCGGGGAGCTGTTTTTT
few | TRBJ2-2 | TRBV24-1 | - | CATSAGENTGELFF | TGTGCCACCAGTGCAGGGGAGAACACCGGGGAGCTGTTTTTT
many | TRBJ2-6 | TRBV20-1 | TRBD2 | CSASPLGRAGANVLTF | TGCAGTGCTTCCCCCCTGGGGAGGGCTGGGGCCAACGTCCTGACTTTC
medium-sized | TRBJ1-6 | TRBV12-3/TRBV12-4 | - | CASSWTRGPLHF | TGTGCCAGCAGTTGGACGAGGGGCCCCCTCCACTTT
few | TRBJ2-3 | TRBV20-1 | - | CSARRYSTDTQYF | TGCAGTGCTAGAAGGTATAGCACAGATACGCAGTATTTT
few | TRBJ2-3 | TRBV15 | - | CATSLEGGLTADTQYF | TGTGCCACCAGCTTAGAGGGGGGGCTAACAGCAGATACGCAGTATTTT
- | TRBJ2-3 | TRBV7-2 | - | CASSPLGVGGSDTQYF | TGTGCCAGCAGCCCCCTCGGGGTGGGAGGCTCAGATACGCAGTATTTT
many | TRBJ2-2 | TRBV25-1 | TRBD2 | CASSGRPSSGRALYTGELFF | TGTGCCAGCAGTGGCCGACCTTCTAGCGGGAGGGCCTTATACACCGGGGAGCTGTTTTTT
few | TRBJ2-1 | TRBV6-4 | TRBD2 | CATAEREGGEQFF | TGTGCCACCGCGGAGCGGGAGGGTGGTGAGCAGTTCTTC